This TCR beta chain was identified in a study of T-cell reconstitution after alpha-beta-depleted transplantation in children. CDR1 and CDR2 from the germline V gene are MNHEY and SMNVEV (reference sequence). The CDR3 sequence is 14 residues long. Trimming took 8 bases from V and 5 from J, leaving 19 bases between them. This clonotype was counted ten times or more. Unique molecular identifiers featured in how the TCRbeta library was prepared. TCRdb fed the PCR reads into MiXCR, producing one record per CDR3 protein. Altogether fewer than 400,000 distinct CDR3 sequences are present, about a fifth being singletons, with the ten largest covering 3% to 4%.

The sequence came from a human donor who donated a stem cell graft to a child with acute myeloid leukemia. The material sequenced was PBMCs from the stem cell graft donor, taken from the stem cell graft. The V and J genes are TRBV27 and TRBJ2-7; tentatively, D is TRBD2 (6 bases). CDR3 DNA sequence: TGTGCCAGCGCCCGGGCGGGATTCGTCCACGAGCAGTACTTC. This codes for CASARAGFVHEQYF.